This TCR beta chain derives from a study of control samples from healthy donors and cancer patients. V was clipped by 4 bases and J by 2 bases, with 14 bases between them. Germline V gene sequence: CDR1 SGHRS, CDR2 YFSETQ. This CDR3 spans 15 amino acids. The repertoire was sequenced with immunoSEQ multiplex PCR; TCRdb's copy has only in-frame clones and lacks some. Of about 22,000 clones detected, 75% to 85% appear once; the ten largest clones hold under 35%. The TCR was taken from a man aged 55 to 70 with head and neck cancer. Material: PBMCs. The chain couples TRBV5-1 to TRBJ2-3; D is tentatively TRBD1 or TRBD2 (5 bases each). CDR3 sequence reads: CASSAGTANTDTQYF. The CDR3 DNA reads TGCGCCAGCAGCGCCGGGACCGCCAACACAGATACGCAGTATTTT.